This TCR beta chain originates from a study of blood T cells in healthy people across ages (dated by TCRdb to 2014 to 2015). Study-wide context: In model experiments, roughly one uniquely barcoded TCR beta cDNA molecule per two T cells was captured by template switching. The study analyzed two additional independent replicas of 1 million unique cDNA reads from the same blood draw for two donors, one aged 18 to 30 and one aged 80 or older. The study measured age-related changes in TCR beta repertoire diversity using deep sequencing normalized with unique cDNA molecular identifiers. The donors were divided into four age groups: young (average 16 years), middle-aged (about 40), aged (62) and long-lived (82). Donors of different ages were randomly distributed across sequencing lanes to avoid experimental bias.

What the research found in general, with its limitations: The long-lived group showed more naive CD4+ T cells, fewer expanded clones and increased TCR diversity than the aged group, suggesting age selection. Estimates of total diversity from one million sequenced T cells were regarded as lower bounds and underestimates. Because donor CMV infection status was unknown, age-related changes in expanded clonotypes were potentially confounded. Observed TCR beta diversity per million T cells fell roughly linearly with age, and a significant reduction was already apparent by age around 44. Conclusive comparison of naive and antigen-experienced compartments was prevented by the profiling of bulk unsorted PBMCs. The percentage of naive T cells measured by flow cytometry correlated strongly with observed TCR beta diversity.

In its sample, this clonotype was seen a few times. Its antigen is currently not known. No much larger clonotype is one base removed from it; base qualities were not supplied. In the germline V gene (reference sequence), CDR1 corresponds to DFQATT and CDR2 to SNEGSKA. Its CDR3 holds 13 amino acids, cysteine through phenylalanine. CDR3 DNA is the only sequence kept; it has 39 bases, read in frame from the first base. V is reduced by 5 bases and J by 4 bases, leaving a spacing of 15 bases between them. The donors were roughly 40 Caucasian individuals from Russia, aged 6 to 90 years, who were systemically healthy. Each donor gave ten milliliters of peripheral blood, drawn into EDTA-treated Vacutainer tubes. PBMCs were isolated by Ficoll-Paque density-gradient centrifugation, with at least 6 million obtained per sample. Trizol reagent was used to extract total RNA from the PBMCs, yielding at least 5.5 micrograms per sample. For every donor, an aliquot of PBMCs went through flow cytometry to measure the percentages of naive CD45RAhigh/CD27high T cells.

The library was built by means of 5' RACE. The listed sequencing device is Illumina HiSeq 2500. A second PCR of roughly 7 to 11 cycles was performed with a sample-barcoded 5' primer and a J-beta primer mix. A unique molecular identifier was introduced onto each TCR beta cDNA molecule by a template-switch 5' adaptor carrying 12 random nucleotides. Each sample yielded at least 2.5 million CDR3-containing paired-end reads. First-strand cDNA was synthesized from all RNA with the Mint cDNA synthesis kit, primed by a TRBC-specific oligonucleotide. Following uracil-DNA glycosylase treatment, all cDNA underwent a first 18-cycle PCR with the universal primers M1SS and BC2_uni_R. Turning to the authors' computational methods: Normalization of each sample was performed by random selection of 1 million high-quality reads, each carrying a distinct molecular identifier. Instead of being binned into consensus sequences, reads that shared molecular identifiers were thrown out. MiTCR, set to a Q25 quality threshold and the strictest error-elimination algorithm, was used for CDR3 identification, clonotype clustering and error correction. A nonparametric unseen species model using Euler transformation provided a lower-bound estimate of total TCR beta diversity. In TCRdb, the public reads were trimmed at Q25 with fastp and aligned with MiXCR, with productive beta chains retained. Entries are consolidated by CDR3 protein sequence, retaining the most common genes and DNA. What appears here as the V and J calls and clone size reflects TCRdb's work, not the paper's. This sample is represented by 1.5 million to 2 million distinct CDR3 sequences; about 35% of them were singletons. The top ten clones comprise roughly 10% of the sample.

The source is a woman in her thirties in good health. The rearrangement joined TRBV20-1 to TRBJ2-7, with the D segment identity uncertain. The source material was blood. The CDR3 in this case is CSASQSGWYEQYF. The DNA sequence is given as TGCAGTGCTTCCCAATCGGGCTGGTACGAGCAGTACTTC.